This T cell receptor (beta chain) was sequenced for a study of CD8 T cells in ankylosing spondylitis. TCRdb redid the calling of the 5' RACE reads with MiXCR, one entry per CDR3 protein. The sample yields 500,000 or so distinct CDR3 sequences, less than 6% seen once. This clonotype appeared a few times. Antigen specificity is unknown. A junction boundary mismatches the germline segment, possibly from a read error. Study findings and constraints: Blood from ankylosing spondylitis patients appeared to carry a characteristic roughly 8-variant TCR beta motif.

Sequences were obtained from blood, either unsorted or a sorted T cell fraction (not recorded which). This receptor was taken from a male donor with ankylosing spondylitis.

Here the CDR3 DNA reads TGTGCCAGCAGACGCAACGGGGGGTACCAAGGGACCCAGTACTTC. Protein sequence: CASRRNGGYQGTQYF. The rearrangement uses TRBV6-1 and TRBJ2-5, with TRBD2 matching over 7 bases. The CDR3 has 15 residues. The germline V gene encodes CDR1 MNHNS and CDR2 SASEGT.